Shown below are 27 T cell receptor beta chains from a single sample sequenced in a study of blood T cell repertoires in COVID-19. The table came from immunoSEQ multiplex PCR; TCRdb's copy has only in-frame clones and leaves some out. This sample has 89,000 or so clones, with nearly 95% found just once. The sequencing sample was made of peripheral blood. These TCRs come from a human donor with active COVID-19. The donor label of this sample is uncertain.

The V gene is TRBV6-2 or TRBV6-3, the J gene TRBJ2-7; D call uncertain. Trimming shortened V by 4 bases and J by 6 bases, and 10 bases separated the two germline ends. This CDR3 comprises 12 residues. Looked up from germline, CDR1 is MNHEY and CDR2 is SVGEGT. DNA of the CDR3: TGTGCCAGCAGTTTTGGCCTCCGCGAGCAGTACTTC. Amino acid sequence: CASSFGLREQYF.

The chain employs TRBV24-1 and TRBJ2-3; 10 bases match TRBD1. There are 16 residues in the CDR3. Germline CDR1 reads KGHDR; CDR2 reads SFDVKD. With V trimmed by 4 bases and J by 1 base, 4 bases remained unmatched. The CDR3 loop is CATSDRGQGGTDTQYF. DNA for the CDR3: TGTGCCACCAGTGACAGAGGACAGGGGGGCACAGATACGCAGTATTTT.

The rearrangement links TRBV5-6 to TRBJ2-1; 8 bases map to TRBD1. V lost 7 bases, J lost 3 bases, and 9 bases stayed unmatched. This CDR3 spans 15 amino acids. Germline CDR1 is SGHDT and CDR2 is YYEEEE. The CDR3 reads CASSRQGANYNEQFF. CDR3 in DNA: TGTGCCAGCTCAAGGCAGGGGGCCAACTACAATGAGCAGTTCTTC. Full variable domain (missing parts from reference TRBV5-6 and TRBJ2-1): DAGVTQSPTHLIKTRGQQVTLRCSPKSGHDTVSWYQQALGQGPQFIFQYYEEEERQRGNFPDRFSGHQFPNYSSELNVNALLLGDSALYLCASSRQGANYNEQFFGPGTRLTVL.

The chain employs TRBV4-1 and TRBJ2-7, with 7 bases identical to TRBD2. After removal of 2 bases from V and 9 bases from J, the junction contained 16 bases not matched to a gene. Germline V CDR1 and CDR2: MGHRA, YSYEKL. The CDR3 contains 16 residues. Here the CDR3 reads CASSQPTAGSRGGQYF. For the CDR3, the DNA is TGCGCCAGCAGCCAACCTACAGCGGGGTCACGAGGCGGGCAGTACTTC.

This sequence joins TRBV25-1 and TRBJ1-2; D is unclear. The CDR3 is made up of 13 amino acids. V lost 4 bases to trimming and J lost 7 bases, with 13 bases between them. The germline gives CDR1 MGHDK, CDR2 SYGVNS. The CDR3 here is CASSGIPTGGYTF. The CDR3 DNA reads TGTGCCAGCAGTGGGATCCCGACGGGTGGCTACACCTTC.

In nucleotides, the CDR3 is TGTGCCAGCAGTTTATCCCGGGTCACAAGGGAGCAGTACTTC. It specifies CASSLSRVTREQYF. This chain uses TRBV28 with TRBJ2-7; D remains unclear. The CDR3 is 14 amino acids. The germline CDR1 and CDR2 sequences are MDHEN and SYDVKM. The V end was cut by 1 base, the J end by 7 bases, with 14 bases between.

CDR3 residues: CASSYSRGGASYEQYF. As DNA, the CDR3 is TGTGCCAGCAGTTACTCTCGAGGGGGGGCTTCCTACGAGCAGTACTTC. The chain carries TRBV6-2 or TRBV6-3 and TRBJ2-7, with D tentatively TRBD2 (7 bases). The V gene lost 0 bases and the J gene lost 1 base, with 13 bases spanning the gap. The CDR3 is 16 amino acids. CDR1 and CDR2 from the germline V gene are MNHEY and SVGEGT.

This chain joins TRBV24-1 and TRBJ2-7; D might be TRBD1 (6 bases). The V end was cut by 3 bases, the J end by 1 base, with 12 bases between. The V gene's germline CDR1 is KGHDR and CDR2 SFDVKD. CDR3 length: 15 amino acids. This CDR3 reads CATSDGGGQSYEQYF. The CDR3 nucleotides are TGTGCCACCAGTGATGGGGGCGGGCAATCCTACGAGCAGTACTTC.

This clone was counted between two and nine times. The rearrangement uses TRBV11-2 and TRBJ1-2, with TRBD1 identical over 8 bases. The germline V gene encodes CDR1 SGHAT and CDR2 FQNNGV. The CDR3 runs to 17 residues. Losses at the gene ends were 1 base for V and 8 bases for J; bases not matched to a gene: 15. CDR3: CASSLGTDRVTGVGYTF. As DNA, the CDR3 is TGTGCCAGCAGCTTAGGAACGGACAGGGTGACGGGTGTAGGCTACACCTTC.

V usage is TRBV27 and J usage is TRBJ2-3; TRBD2 might be the D (5 bases). The CDR3 loop spans 14 amino acids. CDR1 MNHEY and CDR2 SMNVEV come from the germline V gene (reference sequence). Between the trimmed V and J ends, which lost 11 bases and 1 base, there was a span of 16 bases. For the CDR3, the DNA is TGTGCCGTATCCTCGGGAAAGGGCACAGATACGCAGTATTTT. It is translated as CAVSSGKGTDTQYF.

The rearrangement uses TRBV3-1 (or the pseudogene TRBV3-2) and TRBJ2-7; D might be TRBD2 (5 bases). Trimming shortened V by 4 bases and J by 5 bases, and 12 bases separated the two germline ends. The CDR3 extends over 13 amino acids. CDR1 and CDR2 from the germline V gene are LGHDT and YNNKEL (reference sequence). This CDR3 reads CASSPRRGNEQYF. The DNA of the CDR3 is TGTGCCAGCAGCCCCCGCCGGGGAAACGAGCAGTACTTC.

This clone was detected only once. The chain links TRBV3-1 (or the pseudogene TRBV3-2) to TRBJ2-1, with TRBD2 matching 9 bases. The CDR3 has 14 residues. CDR1 LGHDT and CDR2 YNNKEL come from the germline V gene (reference sequence). V was pared by 4 bases and J by 7 bases, with 5 bases of the junction left unmatched. The CDR3, as DNA: TGTGCCAGCAGCCGAGCGGGGGGTCGGAATGAGCAGTTCTTC. This codes for CASSRAGGRNEQFF.

The gene calls are TRBV29-1 and TRBJ2-7; 8 bases align to TRBD2. Germline values: CDR1 SQVTM, CDR2 ANQGSEA. The CDR3 totals 15 residues. Germline trimming cut 6 bases from V and 2 bases from J; bases unmatched to any gene: 12. The CDR3 DNA is TGCAGCGTGGGAGCCCCAACTAGCGGAACCTACGAGCAGTACTTC. This translates into CSVGAPTSGTYEQYF.

The CDR3 region has the DNA TGCAGCGTTGTTAGAAGGGAAGCGGACGAGCAGTACTTC. Protein product: CSVVRREADEQYF. The chain joins TRBV29-1 to TRBJ2-7; weak D call: TRBD2 (5 bases). Trimming cost V 4 bases and J 5 bases, with 15 bases left between them. CDR3 size: 13 residues. Germline-derived CDR1 and CDR2 are SQVTM and ANQGSEA.

V usage is TRBV4-1 and J usage is TRBJ1-3; weak D call: TRBD1 (5 bases). With 4 bases removed from V and 5 bases from J, the gap between germline ends came to 15 bases. The CDR3 loop spans 15 amino acids. Looked up from germline, CDR1 is MGHRA and CDR2 is YSYEKL. The chain's CDR3 is CASSRNDGGRNTIYF. The CDR3 coding sequence is TGCGCCAGCAGCCGGAACGACGGGGGTCGAAACACCATATATTTT.

V and J are TRBV15 and TRBJ2-3, with D possibly matching TRBD1 (5 bases). Germline CDR1 LNHNV, CDR2 YYDKDF (reference sequence). CDR3 length: 16 residues. V was trimmed by 0 bases and J by 3 bases, leaving 13 bases between them. The CDR3 DNA follows: TGTGCCACCAGCAGAGATCTGGGTCAGGGAACAGATACGCAGTATTTT. Amino acids: CATSRDLGQGTDTQYF.

The genes are TRBV3-1 (or the pseudogene TRBV3-2) and TRBJ2-7; 10 bases fit TRBD1. From germline, CDR1 is LGHDT and CDR2 YNNKEL (reference sequence). Germline trimming cut 4 bases from V and 4 bases from J; bases unmatched to any gene: 7. This CDR3 has 15 residues. The CDR3 bases are TGTGCCAGCAGCCGAGGGACAGGGGACAGGTACGAGCAGTACTTC. Protein product: CASSRGTGDRYEQYF.

The CDR3, as DNA: TGTGCCAGTAGTATGTTTGCTCTGGGCATCTACGAGCAGTACTTC. Protein: CASSMFALGIYEQYF. The rearrangement uses TRBV19 and TRBJ2-7; D remains unclear. The CDR3 spans 15 residues. Germline-derived CDR1 and CDR2 are LNHDA and SQIVND (reference sequence). The V and J ends lost 3 bases and 3 bases respectively, with 15 bases between them.

The chain is built from TRBV10-3 and TRBJ1-1; D unresolved. V was shortened by 0 bases and J by 8 bases, with 16 bases between the two germline ends. Germline-derived CDR1 and CDR2 are ENHRY and SYGVKD. The CDR3 is 15 amino acids. The CDR3 loop reads CAISESQVLGAEAFF. Here the CDR3 DNA reads TGTGCCATCAGTGAGTCGCAGGTTCTGGGAGCCGAAGCTTTCTTT.

V is TRBV7-8 and J is TRBJ1-2; 9 positions agree with TRBD1. CDR1 is SGHVS, CDR2 FQNEAQ, per germline. The CDR3 is made up of 15 amino acids. V trimming: 1 base; J trimming: 8 bases; junction bases outside the gene matches: 8. The CDR3 region is CASSLVPDRGGGYTF. CDR3 DNA: TGTGCCAGCAGCTTAGTGCCGGACAGGGGCGGAGGCTACACCTTC.

The chain joins TRBV11-3 to TRBJ2-2, with a tentative D call TRBD1 (6 bases). CDR1 and CDR2 from the germline V gene are SGHNT and YENEEA. CDR3 length equals 17 residues. The ends were cut back, 1 base at V and 7 bases at J, with 19 bases in the middle. The CDR3 DNA follows: TGTGCCAGCAGCTTAGGCGCTGGGGGCAGGGGTATCGGGGAGCTGTTTTTT. It translates to CASSLGAGGRGIGELFF.

This chain links TRBV5-6 with TRBJ1-5; no firm D call. Germline V CDR1 and CDR2: SGHDT, YYEEEE. V gave up 0 bases and J gave up 4 bases, with 17 bases separating them. The CDR3 covers 17 residues. CDR3 coding DNA: TGTGCCAGCAGCTTGGAAATCGGGGTTAGGGAGAATCAGCCCCAGCATTTT. Translating gives CASSLEIGVRENQPQHF.

J is TRBJ2-1 and V is TRBV5-1; D remains ambiguous. Looked up from germline, CDR1 is SGHRS and CDR2 is YFSETQ. There are 14 residues in the CDR3. Trimming removed 1 base at V and 0 bases at J, with 5 bases between. The CDR3 here is CASSLMSSYNEQFF. In DNA form, the CDR3 reads TGCGCCAGCAGCTTGATGAGCTCCTACAATGAGCAGTTCTTC.

This rearrangement joins TRBV6-5 to TRBJ2-7; a weak D match, TRBD2 (6 bases). With 2 bases removed from V and 7 bases from J, the gap between germline ends came to 18 bases. This CDR3 is 15 amino acids long. The germline V gene has CDR1 MNHEY and CDR2 SVGAGI. The CDR3 sequence is CASSYPRQGTWEQYF. For the CDR3, the DNA is TGTGCCAGCAGTTACCCCAGGCAAGGGACTTGGGAGCAGTACTTC.

This clone has just one count. The V gene is TRBV27, the J gene TRBJ2-7; TRBD2 might be the D (5 bases). Per germline, CDR1 MNHEY and CDR2 SMNVEV (reference sequence). V was clipped by 6 bases and J by 2 bases, with 14 bases between them. The CDR3 is 14 amino acids. CDR3 amino acids: CASREAPWAYEQYF. The CDR3 nucleotides read TGTGCCAGCAGGGAGGCGCCCTGGGCCTACGAGCAGTACTTC.

The chain combines TRBV15 with TRBJ2-5, with 7 nucleotides matching TRBD1. Germline assignment: CDR1 LNHNV and CDR2 YYDKDF (reference sequence). V shed 8 bases, J shed 3 bases, and the junction held 0 bases outside the gene matches. The CDR3 loop spans 11 amino acids. The CDR3, as DNA: TGTGCCACCGGACAGGAAGAGACCCAGTACTTC. Translation gives CATGQEETQYF.

This chain joins TRBV29-1 and TRBJ2-1; D gene uncertain. The CDR3 length is 16 residues. V was shortened by 6 bases and J by 7 bases, with 25 bases between the two germline ends. The germline CDR1 and CDR2 sequences are SQVTM and ANQGSEA. The CDR3 spells CSVQSTRWPLGNEQFF. DNA for the CDR3: TGCAGCGTCCAATCGACCCGGTGGCCTCTAGGAAATGAGCAGTTCTTC.